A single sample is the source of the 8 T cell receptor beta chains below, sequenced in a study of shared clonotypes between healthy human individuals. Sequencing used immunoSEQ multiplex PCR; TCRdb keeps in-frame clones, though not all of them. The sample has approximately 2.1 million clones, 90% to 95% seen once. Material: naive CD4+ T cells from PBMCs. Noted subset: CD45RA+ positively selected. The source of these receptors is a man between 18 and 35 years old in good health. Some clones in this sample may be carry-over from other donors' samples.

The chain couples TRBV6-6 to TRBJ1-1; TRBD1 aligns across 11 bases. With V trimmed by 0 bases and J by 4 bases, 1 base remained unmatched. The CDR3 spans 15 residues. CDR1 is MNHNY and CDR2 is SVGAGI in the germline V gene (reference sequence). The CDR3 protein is CASSYSGQGATEAFF. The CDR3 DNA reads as TGTGCCAGCAGTTACTCTGGACAGGGGGCCACTGAAGCTTTCTTT.

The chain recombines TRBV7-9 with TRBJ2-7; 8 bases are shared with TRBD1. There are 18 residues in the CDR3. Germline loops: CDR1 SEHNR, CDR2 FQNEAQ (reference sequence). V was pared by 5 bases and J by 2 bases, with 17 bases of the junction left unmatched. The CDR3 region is CASSPWTGFQGGTYEQYF. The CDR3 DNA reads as TGTGCCAGCAGCCCTTGGACAGGGTTTCAAGGCGGCACCTACGAGCAGTACTTC.

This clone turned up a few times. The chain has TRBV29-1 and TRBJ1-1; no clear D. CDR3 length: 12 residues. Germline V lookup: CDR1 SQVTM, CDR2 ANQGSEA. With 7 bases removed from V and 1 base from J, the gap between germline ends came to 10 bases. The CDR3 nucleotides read TGCAGCGCCCTCCGCGGGAACACTGAAGCTTTCTTT. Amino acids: CSALRGNTEAFF.

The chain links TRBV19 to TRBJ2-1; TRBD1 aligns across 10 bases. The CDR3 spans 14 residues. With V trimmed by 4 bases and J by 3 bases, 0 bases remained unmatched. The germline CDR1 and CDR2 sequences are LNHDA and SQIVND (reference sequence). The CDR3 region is CASSRDRGYNEQFF. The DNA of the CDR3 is TGTGCCAGTAGTAGGGACAGGGGCTACAATGAGCAGTTCTTC.

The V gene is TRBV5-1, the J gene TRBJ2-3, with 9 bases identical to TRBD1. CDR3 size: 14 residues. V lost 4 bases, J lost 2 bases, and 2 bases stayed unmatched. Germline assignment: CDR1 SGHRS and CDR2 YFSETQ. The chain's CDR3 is CASSGTGPTDTQYF. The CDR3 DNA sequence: TGCGCCAGCAGCGGGACAGGGCCCACAGATACGCAGTATTTT.

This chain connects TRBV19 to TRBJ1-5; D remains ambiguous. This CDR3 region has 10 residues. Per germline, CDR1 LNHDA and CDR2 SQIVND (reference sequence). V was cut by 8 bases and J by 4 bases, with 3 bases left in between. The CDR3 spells CASSNQPQHF. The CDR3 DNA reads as TGTGCCAGTTCTAATCAGCCCCAGCATTTT.

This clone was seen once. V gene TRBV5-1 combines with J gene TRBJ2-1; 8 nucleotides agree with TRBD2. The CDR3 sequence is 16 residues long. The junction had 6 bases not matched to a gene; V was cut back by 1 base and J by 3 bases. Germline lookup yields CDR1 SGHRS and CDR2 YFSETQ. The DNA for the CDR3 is TGCGCCAGCAGCTTGCGCAGCGGGGGATACTACAATGAGCAGTTCTTC. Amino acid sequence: CASSLRSGGYYNEQFF.

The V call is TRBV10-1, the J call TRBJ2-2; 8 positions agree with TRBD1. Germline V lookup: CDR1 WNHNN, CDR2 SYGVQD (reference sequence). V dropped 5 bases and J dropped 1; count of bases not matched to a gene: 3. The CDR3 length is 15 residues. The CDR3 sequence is CASSYGQGNTGELFF. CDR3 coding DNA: TGCGCCAGCAGTTATGGACAGGGGAACACCGGGGAGCTGTTTTTT.